This TCR beta chain emerged from a study of shared clonotypes between healthy human individuals. V gave up 2 bases and J gave up 5 bases, with 17 bases separating them. This CDR3 contains 16 residues. Germline assignment: CDR1 SGHTA and CDR2 FQGTGA. The repertoire was sequenced with immunoSEQ multiplex PCR; TCRdb's copy has only in-frame clones and lacks some. The top ten hold roughly 0.34% of the sample, which has approximately 2,300,000 clones, 80% to 95% seen once. Recent vaccinations or acute infections were absent in the healthy HIV-negative adult donors. This rearrangement joins TRBV7-3 to TRBJ2-3; D is perhaps TRBD2 (5 bases). The sample taken for sequencing was naive CD4+ T cells from PBMCs. Subset noted: CD45RA+ positively selected. The TCR was taken from a man between 18 and 35 years old in good health. Some clones in this sample may be carry-over from other donors' samples. The CDR3 sequence: CASSLFGGRAVDTQYF. The CDR3 coding sequence is TGTGCCAGCAGCTTATTTGGAGGACGGGCGGTAGATACGCAGTATTTT.